The next 15 T cell receptor beta chains were all read from a single sample in a study of T cell repertoires in cytomegalovirus infection. TCRdb independently ran MiXCR on the reads; one entry per CDR3 protein. The sample has approximately 500,000 distinct CDR3 sequences, approximately 10% seen once. Sequencing used PBMCs. Receptors were obtained from a human donor in good health (CMV status not recorded). Some clones in this sample may be carry-over from other donors' samples.

This clonotype came up many times. This chain uses TRBV28 with TRBJ1-1; D uncertain. CDR1 and CDR2 from the germline V gene are MDHEN and SYDVKM. V was trimmed by 7 bases and J by 5 bases, leaving 17 bases between them. The CDR3 contains 14 residues. As DNA, the CDR3 is TGTGCCAGCACCCGCCCCGGCGGGGATACTGAAGCTTTCTTT. Protein product: CASTRPGGDTEAFF.

This clonotype was seen ten or more times. The rearrangement links TRBV28 to TRBJ2-7; possibly TRBD1 for D (5 bases). CDR3 length equals 14 residues. Germline-derived CDR1 and CDR2 are MDHEN and SYDVKM. Deletions cut 3 bases from V and 0 bases from J, with 9 bases between. The DNA of the CDR3 is TGTGCCAGCAGTTTGCAGGGCCTCTCCTACGAGCAGTACTTC. Its protein is CASSLQGLSYEQYF.

This rearrangement joins TRBV7-9 to TRBJ1-2; D remains unclear. Trimming left V 4 bases short and J 8 bases short, with 11 bases between. This CDR3 is built from 12 residues. From germline, CDR1 is SEHNR and CDR2 FQNEAQ (reference sequence). CDR3 protein: CASSSEMGGYTF. CDR3 nucleotides: TGTGCCAGCAGCTCGGAGATGGGGGGCTACACCTTC.

This clonotype was counted many times. This chain uses TRBV10-1 with TRBJ2-1; D assignment may be TRBD1 or TRBD2 (7 bases each). Trimming shortened V by 5 bases and J by 6 bases, and 17 bases separated the two germline ends. The CDR3 is 15 residues long. Germline values: CDR1 WNHNN, CDR2 SYGVQD (reference sequence). Here the CDR3 DNA reads TGCGCCAGCAGTTCCCGACAGGGAGGGGTCAATGAGCAGTTCTTC. Amino acids: CASSSRQGGVNEQFF.

This clonotype has a count of ten or more. This chain uses TRBV19 with TRBJ2-7, with 8 bases aligning to TRBD2. CDR1 is LNHDA, CDR2 SQIVND, per germline (reference sequence). Trimming cost V 3 bases and J 7 bases; bases outside gene matches: 11. The CDR3 contains 15 residues. The CDR3 DNA follows: TGTGCCAGTAGTATGACAGCGGGAGCGCTGGGGGAGCAGTACTTC. Residues: CASSMTAGALGEQYF.

The chain recombines TRBV2 with TRBJ2-7, with D hard to call. Germline V gene sequence: CDR1 SNHLY, CDR2 FYNNEI. Trimming removed 6 bases from V and 2 bases from J, with 11 bases in between. The CDR3 spans 13 residues. CDR3 sequence reads: CASSQRTAYEQYF. DNA for the CDR3: TGTGCCAGCAGCCAGAGAACCGCCTACGAGCAGTACTTC.

This rearrangement joins TRBV29-1 to TRBJ2-5; D is unclear. This CDR3 spans 13 amino acids. Trimming pared 4 bases from V and 5 bases from J, leaving 14 bases between. CDR1 and CDR2 from the germline V gene are SQVTM and ANQGSEA. CDR3 in DNA: TGCAGCGTTGTTTTAAACGGTTGGGAGACCCAGTACTTC. As protein: CSVVLNGWETQYF. Filled out from reference TRBV29-1 and TRBJ2-5, the complete variable domain reads SAVISQKPSRDICQRGTSLTIQCQVDSQVTMMFWYRQQPGQSLTLIATANQGSEATYESGFVIDKFPISRPNLTFSTLTVSNMSPEDSSIYLCSVVLNGWETQYFGPGTRLLVL.

In this sample, this clonotype turned up a few times. The gene calls are TRBV20-1 and TRBJ1-3; TRBD1 aligns across 7 bases. V was pared by 6 bases and J by 4 bases, with 12 bases of the junction left unmatched. The CDR3 has 15 amino acids. CDR1 is DFQATT and CDR2 is SNEGSKA in the germline V gene (reference sequence). Here the CDR3 DNA reads TGCAGTGCCCCGGACAGGAGGGCTTCGGGAAACACCATATATTTT. As protein: CSAPDRRASGNTIYF.

The CDR3 DNA follows: TGTGCCAGTAGTATAGGCCGGCTCCCCACAGATACGCAGTATTTT. Its protein product is CASSIGRLPTDTQYF. The chain joins TRBV19 to TRBJ2-3; D remains unclear. The CDR3 totals 15 residues. Trimming left V 1 base short and J 2 bases short, with 10 bases between. The germline V gene has CDR1 LNHDA and CDR2 SQIVND (reference sequence).

V and J are TRBV7-3 and TRBJ1-1; maybe TRBD1 (5 bases). Between the trimmed V and J ends, which lost 5 bases and 4 bases, there was a span of 14 bases. The CDR3 is made up of 14 amino acids. Germline assignment: CDR1 SGHTA and CDR2 FQGTGA. The DNA of the CDR3 is TGTGCCAGCAGCCCCCTAACGGGGGGCACTGAAGCTTTCTTT. Encoded protein: CASSPLTGGTEAFF.

This clonotype was seen ten or more times. This rearrangement joins TRBV7-2 to TRBJ2-5, with no clear D. V lost 5 bases and J lost 3, with 10 bases in between. The germline V gene encodes CDR1 SGHTA and CDR2 FQGNSA. The CDR3 totals 13 residues. Written as DNA, the CDR3 is TGTGCCAGCAGCCCCGGACGGAAAGAGACCCAGTACTTC. It is translated as CASSPGRKETQYF.

This clonotype was counted many times. The chain couples TRBV7-8 to TRBJ1-2, with D perhaps TRBD1 (6 bases). Germline V gene lookup returns CDR1 SGHVS and CDR2 FQNEAQ. V lost 4 bases and J lost 4, with 10 bases in between. CDR3 size: 13 residues. The CDR3 here is CASSSGQLYGYTF. DNA of the CDR3: TGTGCCAGCAGCTCAGGACAGCTCTATGGCTACACCTTC.

This clonotype was counted at least ten times. The V call is TRBV7-2, the J call TRBJ1-1; D remains ambiguous. V was cut by 2 bases and J by 8 bases, with 6 bases left in between. This CDR3 comprises 11 residues. CDR1 and CDR2 (germline): SGHTA, FQGNSA. CDR3: CASSLYHEAFF. The CDR3 nucleotides read TGTGCCAGCAGCTTATACCACGAAGCTTTCTTT. Drawing the rest from reference TRBV7-2 and TRBJ1-1, the complete variable domain is GAGVSQSPSNKVTEKGKDVELRCDPISGHTALYWYRQSLGQGLEFLIYFQGNSAPDKSGLPSDRFSAERTGGSVSTLTIQRTQQEDSAVYLCASSLYHEAFFGQGTRLTVV.

The chain combines TRBV29-1 with TRBJ1-2; TRBD1 matches 7 bases. V dropped 7 bases and J dropped 7; count of bases not matched to a gene: 6. This CDR3 is built from 11 residues. Looked up from germline, CDR1 is SQVTM and CDR2 is ANQGSEA. CDR3 sequence (DNA): TGCAGCGCAGGGACAGAGGGTGGCTACACCTTC. Translation gives CSAGTEGGYTF.

The chain links TRBV27 to TRBJ2-1; D is uncertain. Trimming pared 5 bases from V and 0 bases from J, leaving 14 bases between. CDR1 and CDR2 from the germline V gene are MNHEY and SMNVEV (reference sequence). The CDR3 spans 16 residues. The CDR3 spells CASSPPSMSSYNEQFF. The CDR3 DNA reads TGTGCCAGCAGTCCTCCATCTATGAGCTCCTACAATGAGCAGTTCTTC.